The 31 T cell receptor beta chains listed next were all sequenced from one sample in a study of blood T cell repertoires in COVID-19. TCRdb's copy holds only in-frame clones and misses some; the assay was immunoSEQ multiplex PCR. The repertoire holds approximately 330,000 clones, with roughly 90% as singletons. Sequencing input: peripheral blood. Every receptor here comes from a man aged 25 to 45 with COVID-19, enrolled during active disease.

Notes on this clone: The sample holds other DNA sequences that translate to the same CDR3. The chain joins TRBV6-2 or TRBV6-3 to TRBJ1-1; a weak D match, TRBD1 (6 bases). Between the trimmed V and J ends, which lost 3 bases and 5 bases, there was a span of 13 bases. The CDR3 runs 14 residues. CDR1 MNHEY and CDR2 SVGEGT come from the germline V gene. CDR3 sequence reads: CASSYRGMGTEAFF. The CDR3 region has the DNA TGTGCCAGCAGTTATAGGGGGATGGGGACTGAAGCTTTCTTT.

The sample holds one count of this clone. This sequence joins TRBV3-1 (or the pseudogene TRBV3-2) and TRBJ2-1, with TRBD1 matching over 11 bases. V lost 3 bases and J lost 3; bases outside the gene matches: 7. Germline loops: CDR1 LGHDT, CDR2 YNNKEL (reference sequence). CDR3 length equals 17 residues. Written as DNA, the CDR3 is TGTGCCAGCAGCCAGGGGACAGGGGGATATAGCTACAATGAGCAGTTCTTC. It translates to CASSQGTGGYSYNEQFF.

The rearrangement uses TRBV4-2 and TRBJ2-7; 9 nucleotides agree with TRBD2. The CDR3 sequence is 19 residues long. V shed 3 bases, J shed 0 bases, and the junction held 15 bases outside the gene matches. The germline gives CDR1 LGHNA, CDR2 YNFKEQ. This chain's CDR3 is CASSQQLVGTSGYSYEQYF. The CDR3 region has the DNA TGTGCCAGCAGCCAGCAATTAGTGGGAACTAGCGGGTACTCCTACGAGCAGTACTTC.

This chain uses TRBV6-2 or TRBV6-3 with TRBJ2-7, with 12 bases that match TRBD2. The CDR3 is 19 residues long. Per the germline V gene, CDR1 is MNHEY and CDR2 is SVGEGT. J lost 4 bases, V lost 2 bases, and 15 bases had no gene match. The CDR3 here is CASSYGYPRLAGDLYEQYF. The CDR3 region has the DNA TGTGCCAGCAGTTACGGCTATCCAAGACTAGCGGGAGATCTGTACGAGCAGTACTTC.

The chain has TRBV5-1 and TRBJ1-1; TRBD1 agrees at 12 bases. CDR1 is SGHRS, CDR2 YFSETQ, per germline. There are 17 residues in the CDR3. The ends lost 1 base at V and 1 base at J; junction bases unmatched: 5. DNA for the CDR3: TGCGCCAGCAGCTTGACGGGACAGGGGGCTAAGAACACTGAAGCTTTCTTT. Translation: CASSLTGQGAKNTEAFF.

V is TRBV5-1 and J is TRBJ2-1, with D possibly matching TRBD1 (6 bases). The germline gives CDR1 SGHRS, CDR2 YFSETQ. There are 14 residues in the CDR3. V shed 3 bases and J shed 5 bases, with 12 bases lying between them. CDR3 sequence (DNA): TGCGCCAGCAGCTCCGGGACAAGTAACAATGAGCAGTTCTTC. This encodes CASSSGTSNNEQFF.

The CDR3 spells CASAQGALYEQYF. The CDR3 coding sequence is TGTGCCAGTGCCCAGGGGGCATTGTACGAGCAGTACTTC. The V and J genes are TRBV28 and TRBJ2-7; 8 positions agree with TRBD1. Trimming at V came to 9 bases and at J to 4 bases, leaving 8 bases not matched to a gene. The CDR3 has 13 amino acids. Germline V gene sequence: CDR1 MDHEN, CDR2 SYDVKM. The full variable domain, its missing parts supplied by reference TRBV28 and TRBJ2-7, is DVKVTQSSRYLVKRTGEKVFLECVQDMDHENMFWYRQDPGLGLRLIYFSYDVKMKEKGDIPEGYSVSREKKERFSLILESASTNQTSMYLCASAQGALYEQYFGPGTRLTVT.

This clone was found once. This chain joins TRBV29-1 and TRBJ2-2; 11 positions agree with TRBD2. This CDR3 region has 14 residues. The junction had 3 bases not matched to a gene; V was cut back by 7 bases and J by 2 bases. Germline V CDR1 and CDR2: SQVTM, ANQGSEA. For the CDR3, the DNA is TGCAGCGGAACTAGCGGGGGAAACACCGGGGAGCTGTTTTTT. It encodes CSGTSGGNTGELFF.

The V gene is TRBV5-1, the J gene TRBJ2-5; D is perhaps TRBD1 (6 bases). From germline, CDR1 is SGHRS and CDR2 YFSETQ. The CDR3 consists of 13 residues. V was trimmed by 6 bases and J by 5 bases, leaving 14 bases between them. This chain's CDR3 is CASNQGLWETQYF. Written as DNA, the CDR3 is TGCGCCAGCAACCAGGGGTTGTGGGAGACCCAGTACTTC.

A word on this clone: The sample carries other DNA sequences with the same CDR3. This chain connects TRBV9 to TRBJ2-7; a weak D match, TRBD1 (7 bases). Germline V gene data show CDR1 as SGDLS and CDR2 as YYNGEE. V was cut by 2 bases and J by 0 bases, with 9 bases left in between. The CDR3 loop spans 14 amino acids. The CDR3 loop reads CASSVRGDSYEQYF. The CDR3 region has the DNA TGTGCCAGCAGCGTCAGGGGGGACTCCTACGAGCAGTACTTC.

V and J are TRBV5-4 and TRBJ2-7; 12 bases line up with TRBD1. The germline V gene has CDR1 SGHNT and CDR2 YYREEE (reference sequence). There are 14 residues in the CDR3. V shed 4 bases, J shed 6 bases, and the junction held 5 bases outside the gene matches. The CDR3 here is CASSQGQGAFEQYF. For the CDR3, the DNA is TGTGCCAGCAGCCAGGGACAGGGGGCATTCGAGCAGTACTTC.

The chain recombines TRBV19 with TRBJ1-6; a weak D match, TRBD1 (6 bases). Germline CDR1 is LNHDA and CDR2 is SQIVND (reference sequence). This CDR3 region has 15 residues. With 5 bases removed from V and 1 base from J, the gap between germline ends came to 9 bases. In DNA form, the CDR3 reads TGTGCCAGTAGTGTCAGGGGTTCCTATAATTCACCCCTCCACTTT. As protein: CASSVRGSYNSPLHF.

The rearrangement uses TRBV24-1 and TRBJ1-2; possible D gene TRBD1, 6 bases. The CDR3 is 12 residues long. CDR1 and CDR2 from the germline V gene are KGHDR and SFDVKD. The germline V and J ends were trimmed by 6 bases and 6 bases, with 10 bases remaining between them. Here the CDR3 reads CATSPQGNGYTF. The DNA of the CDR3 is TGTGCCACCAGTCCCCAGGGGAATGGCTACACCTTC.

V usage is TRBV18 and J usage is TRBJ1-1; TRBD1 might be the D (6 bases). The V and J ends lost 1 base and 5 bases respectively, with 17 bases between them. The CDR3 has 16 amino acids. Germline V gene sequence: CDR1 KGHSH, CDR2 LQKENI. CDR3 in DNA: TGTGCCAGCTCACCACTGGACAGAACTGAGTGGACTGAAGCTTTCTTT. It yields the protein CASSPLDRTEWTEAFF.

The count of this clone is one. The chain links TRBV14 to TRBJ2-5; perhaps TRBD2 as D (5 bases). The CDR3 totals 16 residues. The V gene's germline CDR1 is SGHDN and CDR2 FVKESK. V lost 0 bases to trimming and J lost 5 bases, with 16 bases between them. The CDR3 nucleotides are TGTGCCAGCAGCCAAGATCTCCCGTGGACTCTGGAGACCCAGTACTTC. Amino acids: CASSQDLPWTLETQYF.

The rearrangement links TRBV7-8 to TRBJ2-1; 9 positions agree with TRBD2. Per germline, CDR1 SGHVS and CDR2 FQNEAQ. V dropped 5 bases and J dropped 1; count of bases not matched to a gene: 6. The CDR3 totals 16 residues. The CDR3 spells CASSRWTSASYNEQFF. The CDR3 coding sequence is TGTGCCAGCAGCCGGTGGACTAGCGCATCCTACAATGAGCAGTTCTTC.

This clone was seen more than once but under ten times. The V gene is TRBV7-3, the J gene TRBJ2-7; D might be TRBD2 (6 bases). Trimming left V 4 bases short and J 6 bases short, with 19 bases between. Germline V gives CDR1 SGHTA, CDR2 FQGTGA. There are 15 residues in the CDR3. CDR3 nucleotides: TGTGCCAGCAGCTCGATGGGGTCCGGGACTTCCGAGCAGTACTTC. As protein: CASSSMGSGTSEQYF.

The genes are TRBV27 and TRBJ2-3; TRBD1 matches 8 bases. Germline V gene sequence: CDR1 MNHEY, CDR2 SMNVEV (reference sequence). Trimming took 4 bases from V and 2 from J; bases not matched to a gene: 2. This CDR3 contains 14 residues. The CDR3 DNA is TGTGCCAGCAGTTACAGGGGGATCACAGATACGCAGTATTTT. Protein sequence: CASSYRGITDTQYF.

This clone occurred once. The rearrangement joins TRBV13 to TRBJ2-5; 9 nucleotides align to TRBD1. Germline loops: CDR1 PRHDT, CDR2 FYEKMQ (reference sequence). The CDR3 contains 15 residues. With 5 bases clipped from V and 5 bases from J, the junction kept 9 bases outside the gene matches. The CDR3 reads CASSQTGTGSETQYF. Here the CDR3 DNA reads TGTGCCAGCAGCCAAACCGGGACAGGGTCGGAGACCCAGTACTTC.

The V call is TRBV11-2, the J call TRBJ2-2; 7 positions agree with TRBD1. Germline values: CDR1 SGHAT, CDR2 FQNNGV. The J segment lost 1 base and the V segment lost 5 bases, leaving 4 bases of the junction unmatched. This CDR3 region has 15 residues. The DNA of the CDR3 is TGTGCCAGCAGCCGACAGGGAGTGAACACCGGGGAGCTGTTTTTT. Its protein is CASSRQGVNTGELFF.

V gene TRBV29-1 combines with J gene TRBJ2-7, with D perhaps matching TRBD1 (8 bases). This CDR3 is 12 amino acids long. Germline loops: CDR1 SQVTM, CDR2 ANQGSEA. Trimming stripped 6 bases from V and 7 bases from J, with 16 bases between. CDR3 in amino acids: CSVGGQGGEQYF. The CDR3 bases are TGCAGCGTCGGAGGACAGGGAGGGGAGCAGTACTTC.

The chain uses TRBV7-9 and TRBJ1-5; D is unclear. The V gene's germline CDR1 is SEHNR and CDR2 FQNEAQ (reference sequence). The V end lost 3 bases, the J end lost 5 bases, and 8 bases lay between the germline ends. CDR3 length equals 13 residues. The CDR3 region has the DNA TGTGCCAGCAGCTTTAGCGAGTATCAGCCCCAGCATTTT. Its protein product is CASSFSEYQPQHF.

The CDR3 DNA is TGTGCCAGCAGTGAAGGTCAGGGTCATGGTTATGAAAAACTGTTTTTT. Encoded protein: CASSEGQGHGYEKLFF. The chain combines TRBV2 with TRBJ1-4, with a possible D match to TRBD1 (5 bases). The CDR3 is 16 amino acids. V shed 1 base and J shed 6 bases, with 15 bases lying between them. The germline gives CDR1 SNHLY, CDR2 FYNNEI.

This clone was seen only once. This sequence joins TRBV11-3 and TRBJ2-7; TRBD1 matches at 7 bases. Germline-derived CDR1 and CDR2 are SGHNT and YENEEA. The CDR3 is 13 amino acids. V lost 6 bases, J lost 5 bases, and 7 bases stayed unmatched. CDR3 nucleotide sequence: TGTGCCAGCAGTGGGGACAGAGCTCACGAGCAGTACTTC. This gives the protein CASSGDRAHEQYF.

The chain has TRBV7-6 and TRBJ2-7; a possible D gene is TRBD2 (6 bases). Trimming took off 5 bases at V and 2 bases at J, with 10 bases between the two ends. The V gene's germline CDR1 is SGHVS and CDR2 FNYEAQ. The CDR3 runs to 13 residues. The CDR3 DNA follows: TGTGCCAGCAGCCACCGGGGGACCTACGAGCAGTACTTC. As protein: CASSHRGTYEQYF.

This clone was recorded only once. The rearrangement joins TRBV2 to TRBJ2-2, with TRBD1 as a possible D gene (6 bases). The CDR3 extends over 14 amino acids. Germline CDR1 reads SNHLY; CDR2 reads FYNNEI. V lost 7 bases to trimming and J lost 4 bases, with 13 bases between them. The CDR3 bases are TGTGCCAGCAAAGGGGTCAGGGGCACCGGGGAGCTGTTTTTT. It specifies CASKGVRGTGELFF. Complete variable domain (other parts from reference TRBV2 and TRBJ2-2): EPEVTQTPSHQVTQMGQEVILRCVPISNHLYFYWYRQILGQKVEFLVSFYNNEISEKSEIFDDQFSVERPDGSNFTLKIRSTKLEDSAMYFCASKGVRGTGELFFGEGSRLTVL.

The rearrangement joins TRBV2 to TRBJ1-2; 9 nucleotides agree with TRBD1. Germline CDR1 and CDR2: SNHLY and FYNNEI. V shed 8 bases and J 4 bases; nucleotides not matched to a gene: 5. This CDR3 is built from 13 residues. CDR3 nucleotides: TGTGCCAGCGAACAGGGGGCGGGCTATGGCTACACCTTC. Amino acid sequence: CASEQGAGYGYTF.

The rearrangement links TRBV7-9 to TRBJ1-1; 12 bases match TRBD1. The CDR3 has 18 residues. Germline CDR1 and CDR2: SEHNR and FQNEAQ (reference sequence). V shed 5 bases, J shed 1 base, and the junction held 11 bases outside the gene matches. CDR3 coding DNA: TGTGCCAGCAGCCCACTACCGGGACAGGGGGCTCCGAACACTGAAGCTTTCTTT. Its translation is CASSPLPGQGAPNTEAFF. Together with reference TRBV7-9 and TRBJ1-1, the CDR3 gives the full variable domain: DTGVSQNPRHKITKRGQNVTFRCDPISEHNRLYWYRQTLGQGPEFLTYFQNEAQLEKSRLLSDRFSAERPKGSFSTLEIQRTEQGDSAMYLCASSPLPGQGAPNTEAFFGQGTRLTVV.

The V and J genes are TRBV28 and TRBJ2-1, with D perhaps matching TRBD2 (6 bases). Germline V CDR1 and CDR2: MDHEN, SYDVKM. This CDR3 has 16 residues. The ends were cut back, 4 bases at V and 8 bases at J, with 21 bases in the middle. In nucleotides, the CDR3 is TGTGCCAGCAGTTCAACCTTAGCCGGGACTTCTGATGAGCAGTTCTTC. Protein: CASSSTLAGTSDEQFF.

The J gene is TRBJ1-2, the V gene TRBV27; D possibly corresponds to TRBD1 (5 bases). Trimming shortened V by 5 bases and J by 5 bases, and 18 bases separated the two germline ends. This CDR3 comprises 15 residues. Germline CDR1 MNHEY, CDR2 SMNVEV (reference sequence). The CDR3 DNA follows: TGTGCCAGCAGTCCCCCCGCGGGGGTAGGGTATGGCTACACCTTC. Translation gives CASSPPAGVGYGYTF.

This chain joins TRBV3-1 (or the pseudogene TRBV3-2) and TRBJ2-1; the match to TRBD1 covers 10 bases. This CDR3 spans 20 amino acids. Germline CDR1 is LGHDT and CDR2 is YNNKEL (reference sequence). Trimming at V came to 1 base and at J to 0 bases, leaving 12 bases not matched to a gene. The CDR3 DNA reads TGTGCCAGCAGCCAAGTGATACCGACAGGGGGCAGGTTCTCCTACAATGAGCAGTTCTTC. It encodes CASSQVIPTGGRFSYNEQFF.